Below, one TCR beta chain is given with its context. Measured with immunoSEQ multiplex PCR; TCRdb has only the in-frame clones, and not every one. The sample shows some 670,000 clones, more than 80% of them seen only once. The CDR3 has 15 amino acids. The J segment lost 8 bases and the V segment lost 1 base, leaving 7 bases of the junction unmatched. From germline, CDR1 is SGHDN and CDR2 FVKESK. This sample is drawn from a study of blood T cell repertoires in COVID-19. Turning to the study itself: T cells, B-cell-depleted T cells, or PBMCs supplied cDNA or gDNA.

Sequenced material: peripheral blood. This TCR was recovered from a woman aged 18-29 years with acute or convalescent COVID-19. The chain links TRBV14 to TRBJ2-1; 8 nucleotides line up with TRBD2. CDR3 in DNA: TGTGCCAGCAGCCAAGGGGCGGCGGGGGGCTATGAGCAGTTCTTC. Its protein product is CASSQGAAGGYEQFF. The full variable domain, rest sourced from reference TRBV14 and TRBJ2-1, is EAGVTQFPSHSVIEKGQTVTLRCDPISGHDNLYWYRRVMGKEIKFLLHFVKESKQDESGMPNNRFLAERTGGTYSTLKVQPAELEDSGVYFCASSQGAAGGYEQFFGPGTRLTVL.